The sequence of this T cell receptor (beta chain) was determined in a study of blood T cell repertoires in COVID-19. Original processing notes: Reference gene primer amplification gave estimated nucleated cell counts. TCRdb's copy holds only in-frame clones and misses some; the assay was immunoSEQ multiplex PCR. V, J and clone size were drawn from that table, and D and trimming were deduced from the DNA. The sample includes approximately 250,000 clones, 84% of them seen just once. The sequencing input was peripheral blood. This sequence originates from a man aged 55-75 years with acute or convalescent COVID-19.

CDR3 loop: CASSFFRRELFF. DNA for the CDR3: TGTGCCAGCAGCTTTTTTCGTAGGGAGCTGTTTTTT. V is TRBV7-2 and J is TRBJ2-2; D remains unclear. V was pared by 3 bases and J by 9 bases, with 8 bases between. This CDR3 comprises 12 residues. Germline V gene lookup returns CDR1 SGHTA and CDR2 FQGNSA.